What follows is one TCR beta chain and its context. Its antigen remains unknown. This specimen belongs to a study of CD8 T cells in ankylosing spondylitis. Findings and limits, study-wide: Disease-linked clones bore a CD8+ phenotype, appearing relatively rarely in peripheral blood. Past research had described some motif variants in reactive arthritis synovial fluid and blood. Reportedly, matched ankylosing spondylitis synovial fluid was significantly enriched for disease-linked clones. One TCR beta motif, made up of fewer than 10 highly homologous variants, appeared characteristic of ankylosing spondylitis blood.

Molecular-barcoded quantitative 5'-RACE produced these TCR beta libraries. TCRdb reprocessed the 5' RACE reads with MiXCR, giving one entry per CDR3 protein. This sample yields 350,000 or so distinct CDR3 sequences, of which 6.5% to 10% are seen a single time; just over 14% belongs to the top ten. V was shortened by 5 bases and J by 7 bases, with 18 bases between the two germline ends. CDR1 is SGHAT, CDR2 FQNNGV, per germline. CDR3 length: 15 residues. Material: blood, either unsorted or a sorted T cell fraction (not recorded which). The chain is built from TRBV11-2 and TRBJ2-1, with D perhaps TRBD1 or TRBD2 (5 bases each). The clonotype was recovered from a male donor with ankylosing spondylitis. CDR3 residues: CASSPSRDPWNEQFF. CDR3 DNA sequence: TGTGCCAGCAGCCCGAGCCGGGACCCGTGGAATGAGCAGTTCTTC.